This TCR beta chain stems from a study of blood T cells in healthy people across ages. The second PCR ran about 6 to 12 cycles with a sample-barcoded 5' primer and J-beta primers. From the 5' RACE reads, TCRdb called clonotypes with MiXCR, one entry per CDR3 protein. Among 1,800,000 or so distinct CDR3 sequences listed, 30% to 40% were seen once. This clonotype turned up a few times. This CDR3 spans 12 amino acids. V was trimmed by 4 bases and J by 2 bases, leaving 9 bases between them. Germline values: CDR1 DFQATT, CDR2 SNEGSKA (reference sequence). The sample was blood. This sequence was found in a human donor in good health. The chain couples TRBV20-1 to TRBJ2-7; a weak D match, TRBD1 (5 bases). The CDR3 DNA is TGCAGTGCTACCCAGGGAACCTACGAGCAGTACTTC. Translating gives CSATQGTYEQYF.